Each of the 17 T cell receptor beta chains below was sequenced from the same sample in a study of blood T cell repertoires in COVID-19. The method was immunoSEQ multiplex PCR; TCRdb's version includes in-frame clones alone and lacks a portion of them. Counted here are roughly 88,000 clones, about 89% occurring once; the ten biggest clones make up around 3.9%. The specimen sequenced was peripheral blood. The receptors were sampled from a woman aged 45-59 years in a cohort sampled during active COVID-19.

V is TRBV10-3 and J is TRBJ1-1, with TRBD1 matching 10 bases. CDR3 size: 14 residues. The germline V gene has CDR1 ENHRY and CDR2 SYGVKD. The trim removed 8 bases at V and 5 bases at J, leaving 8 bases unmatched. The CDR3 here is CAIVPGQGTTEAFF. DNA of the CDR3: TGTGCCATCGTACCGGGACAGGGGACGACTGAAGCTTTCTTT.

The chain has TRBV7-2 and TRBJ2-1; a weak D match, TRBD1 (6 bases). Trimming removed 6 bases from V and 5 bases from J, with 11 bases in between. CDR1 and CDR2 from the germline V gene are SGHTA and FQGNSA. This CDR3 contains 13 residues. In nucleotides, the CDR3 is TGTGCCAGCAGGGGGGCTAGTGACAATGAGCAGTTCTTC. Amino acid sequence: CASRGASDNEQFF. The complete variable domain, with remaining parts taken from reference TRBV7-2 and TRBJ2-1, reads GAGVSQSPSNKVTEKGKDVELRCDPISGHTALYWYRQSLGQGLEFLIYFQGNSAPDKSGLPSDRFSAERTGGSVSTLTIQRTQQEDSAVYLCASRGASDNEQFFGPGTRLTVL.

The V call is TRBV7-9, the J call TRBJ2-7; D possibly corresponds to TRBD1 (7 bases). V was trimmed by 2 bases and J by 2 bases, leaving 16 bases between them. Germline CDR1 reads SEHNR; CDR2 reads FQNEAQ (reference sequence). The CDR3 length is 16 residues. CDR3 sequence: CASSLRGDSRTYEQYF. CDR3 coding DNA: TGTGCCAGCAGCTTAAGGGGGGACAGTAGGACCTACGAGCAGTACTTC.

The chain uses TRBV5-4 and TRBJ2-1, with a weak D call TRBD2 (5 bases). The CDR3 sequence is 16 residues long. Trimming removed 1 base at V and 0 bases at J, with 11 bases between. Germline CDR1 reads SGHNT; CDR2 reads YYREEE (reference sequence). CDR3 sequence (DNA): TGTGCCAGCAGCTTGTTCAGCGGAAGCTCCTACAATGAGCAGTTCTTC. Its translation: CASSLFSGSSYNEQFF.

V gene TRBV6-5 combines with J gene TRBJ2-7; D call uncertain. Per the germline V gene, CDR1 is MNHEY and CDR2 is SVGAGI. This CDR3 has 12 residues. V lost 0 bases, J lost 7 bases, and 7 bases lay in between. The CDR3 protein is CASSYSATEQYF. CDR3 sequence (DNA): TGTGCCAGCAGTTACTCTGCGACAGAGCAGTACTTC.

The rearrangement uses TRBV28 and TRBJ1-2, with 11 bases that match TRBD1. Trimming cost V 1 base and J 4 bases; bases outside gene matches: 2. The CDR3 contains 15 residues. The germline CDR1 and CDR2 sequences are MDHEN and SYDVKM. The DNA for the CDR3 is TGTGCCAGCAGTTTATTAGGGACAGGGGGCTATGGCTACACCTTC. Its translation: CASSLLGTGGYGYTF.

For this clone: A junction boundary mismatches the germline segment, possibly from a read error. The gene calls are TRBV13 and TRBJ2-3; TRBD1 matches at 7 bases. Germline CDR1 is PRHDT and CDR2 is FYEKMQ (reference sequence). This CDR3 is 14 amino acids long. The CDR3 reads CASILRGRGDTQYF. DNA for the CDR3: TGTGCCAGCATCTTAAGGGGGCGCGGAGATACGCAGTATTTT.

CDR3 protein: CASSRTGGAYEQYF. CDR3 coding DNA: TGTGCCAGCAGCCGTACAGGGGGCGCCTACGAGCAGTACTTC. J is TRBJ2-7 and V is TRBV6-2 or TRBV6-3; 9 bases align to TRBD1. This CDR3 has 14 residues. Germline V gene data show CDR1 as MNHEY and CDR2 as SVGEGT. V dropped 6 bases and J dropped 2; count of bases not matched to a gene: 5.

This sequence joins TRBV7-6 and TRBJ2-7; 7 bases agree with TRBD1. The CDR3 loop spans 13 amino acids. CDR1 and CDR2 from the germline V gene are SGHVS and FNYEAQ. J was trimmed by 10 bases and V by 3 bases; bases with no gene match: 9. The CDR3 region has the DNA TGTGCCAGCAGCTTCGAGACAGGGCGCGGCCAGTACTTC. This encodes CASSFETGRGQYF.

This clone was observed a handful of times. V gene TRBV7-8 combines with J gene TRBJ1-6; D is possibly TRBD1 (5 bases). V lost 1 base, J lost 9 bases, and 22 bases lay in between. CDR1 is SGHVS, CDR2 FQNEAQ, per germline. The CDR3 spans 18 residues. The CDR3 coding sequence is TGTGCCAGCAGCTTAGATGCAGGGTTCCGTACGTCCCGTTCACCCCTCCACTTT. Its translation is CASSLDAGFRTSRSPLHF. The full variable domain, with the rest looked up from reference TRBV7-8 and TRBJ1-6, is GAGVSQSPRYKVAKRGQDVALRCDPISGHVSLFWYQQALGQGPEFLTYFQNEAQLDKSGLPSDRFFAERPEGSVSTLKIQRTQQEDSAVYLCASSLDAGFRTSRSPLHFGNGTRLTVT.

The V call is TRBV5-1, the J call TRBJ1-1; D is unresolved. This CDR3 comprises 13 residues. Germline V CDR1 and CDR2: SGHRS, YFSETQ. With 1 base removed from V and 3 bases from J, the gap between germline ends came to 7 bases. The CDR3 sequence: CASSLRDHTEAFF. Written as DNA, the CDR3 is TGCGCCAGCAGCTTGCGGGATCACACTGAAGCTTTCTTT.

The rearrangement links TRBV18 to TRBJ1-3; D remains ambiguous. The CDR3 consists of 16 residues. V was cut by 6 bases and J by 3 bases, with 18 bases left in between. Germline loops: CDR1 KGHSH, CDR2 LQKENI. In nucleotides, the CDR3 is TGTGCCAGCTCCTCCGACGGTGGGAGCGTTGGAAACACCATATATTTT. It yields the protein CASSSDGGSVGNTIYF. Complete variable domain (other parts from reference TRBV18 and TRBJ1-3): NAGVMQNPRHLVRRRGQEARLRCSPMKGHSHVYWYRQLPEEGLKFMVYLQKENIIDESGMPKERFSAEFPKEGPSILRIQQVVRGDSAAYFCASSSDGGSVGNTIYFGEGSWLTVV.

This chain joins TRBV27 and TRBJ1-5; D is unresolved. There are 15 residues in the CDR3. CDR1 and CDR2 (germline): MNHEY, SMNVEV (reference sequence). The V and J ends lost 4 bases and 1 base respectively, with 11 bases between them. The CDR3, as DNA: TGTGCCAGCAGTTACCTCGGAGGGAGCAATCAGCCCCAGCATTTT. It encodes CASSYLGGSNQPQHF.

This chain connects TRBV5-6 to TRBJ2-1; TRBD1 aligns across 10 bases. Germline V CDR1 and CDR2: SGHDT, YYEEEE. After removal of 4 bases from V and 6 bases from J, the junction contained 4 bases not matched to a gene. This CDR3 comprises 14 residues. Written as DNA, the CDR3 is TGTGCCAGCAGCCGGGGACAGGGGTTCAATGAGCAGTTCTTC. It codes for CASSRGQGFNEQFF.

This clone was detected only once. CDR3 in amino acids: CASSLAQGSYGYTF. Written as DNA, the CDR3 is TGTGCCAGCAGCTTAGCACAGGGGAGCTATGGCTACACCTTC. The V gene is TRBV7-9, the J gene TRBJ1-2, with TRBD1 identical over 7 bases. CDR3 length: 14 amino acids. Germline CDR1 SEHNR, CDR2 FQNEAQ (reference sequence). Trimming took 0 bases from V and 4 from J; bases not matched to a gene: 2. The full variable domain, completed using reference TRBV7-9 and TRBJ1-2, is DTGVSQNPRHKITKRGQNVTFRCDPISEHNRLYWYRQTLGQGPEFLTYFQNEAQLEKSRLLSDRFSAERPKGSFSTLEIQRTEQGDSAMYLCASSLAQGSYGYTFGSGTRLTVV.

This clone has just one count. This chain joins TRBV5-4 and TRBJ1-1; tentative D call: TRBD1 (5 bases). With 5 bases removed from V and 3 bases from J, the gap between germline ends came to 11 bases. The CDR3 is 13 residues long. Germline V lookup: CDR1 SGHNT, CDR2 YYREEE (reference sequence). CDR3 bases: TGTGCCAGCAGGGGCGGGGGGGACACTGAAGCTTTCTTT. Translating gives CASRGGGDTEAFF. The full variable domain, rest sourced from reference TRBV5-4 and TRBJ1-1, is ETGVTQSPTHLIKTRGQQVTLRCSSQSGHNTVSWYQQALGQGPQFIFQYYREEENGRGNFPPRFSGLQFPNYSSELNVNALELDDSALYLCASRGGGDTEAFFGQGTRLTVV.

This rearrangement joins TRBV9 to TRBJ1-4, with D unclear. This CDR3 comprises 14 residues. The germline V gene encodes CDR1 SGDLS and CDR2 YYNGEE. Between the trimmed V and J ends, which lost 0 bases and 1 base, there was a span of 4 bases. CDR3: CASSVGVTNEKLFF. CDR3 DNA: TGTGCCAGCAGCGTAGGAGTAACTAATGAAAAACTGTTTTTT.